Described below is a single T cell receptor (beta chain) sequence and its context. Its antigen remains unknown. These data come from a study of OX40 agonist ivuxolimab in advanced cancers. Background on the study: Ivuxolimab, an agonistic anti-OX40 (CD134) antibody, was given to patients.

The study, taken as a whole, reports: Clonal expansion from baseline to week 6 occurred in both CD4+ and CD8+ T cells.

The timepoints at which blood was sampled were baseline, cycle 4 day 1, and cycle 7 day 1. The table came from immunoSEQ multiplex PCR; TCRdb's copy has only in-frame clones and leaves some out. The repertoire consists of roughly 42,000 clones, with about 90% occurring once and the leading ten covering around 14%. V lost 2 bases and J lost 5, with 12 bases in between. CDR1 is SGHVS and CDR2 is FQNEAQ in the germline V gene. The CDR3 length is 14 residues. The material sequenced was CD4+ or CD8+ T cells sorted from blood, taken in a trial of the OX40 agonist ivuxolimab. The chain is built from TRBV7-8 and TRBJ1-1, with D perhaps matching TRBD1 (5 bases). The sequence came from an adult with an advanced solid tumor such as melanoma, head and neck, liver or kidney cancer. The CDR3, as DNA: TGTGCCAGCAGCTTATGGGGGGAAGGAACTGAAGCTTTCTTT. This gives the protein CASSLWGEGTEAFF.